This T cell receptor beta chain emerged from a study of human T cells and chemical hapten exposure (dated by TCRdb to about 2021). About the full investigation: For sensitization, 2% DPC in acetone was applied to a 2 cm by 2 cm area of upper inner arm skin. Weekly therapeutic DPC doses were additionally applied to the scalp of patients throughout the roughly 23-week study period. Patch tests used Finn chambers with 0.01% DPC on the upper back, scored after 6 days by International Contact Dermatitis Research Group standards. The patient cohort, mostly female, included alopecia areata with under or over 50% scalp involvement, alopecia totalis and alopecia universalis. Libraries were pooled for sequencing, and per-sample TCR yields varied mainly because of small differences in library volumes within the pool. The study tracked peripheral blood TCR repertoire changes in vivo during primary and secondary sensitization to the hapten diphenylcyclopropenone (DPC) in alopecia patients. Blood samples were taken from patients before sensitization (week 0) and at 2, 6 and about 24 weeks after DPC sensitization. For TCR sequencing, blood came from 25 to 35 alopecia patients at anywhere from one to four time points (pre-sensitization, 2, 6 and 24 weeks). The paper's findings and limits, for the study overall: Repeated subsampling changed both the strength of the expansion versus patch-test correlation and the threshold at which that correlation became significant. Alopecia, a presumed autoimmune disease, was present in all patients, so the immune response of the patients might differ from that of healthy individuals. Significantly more large CDR3 similarity clusters were formed by expanded TCRs than by pre-sensitization or healthy control sets, consistent with antigen-driven responses. DPC sensitization did not change how many TCRs were above 1 in 1000 frequency, and no evidence was found of alterations in global repertoire structure. Patch test score was positively correlated with the number of PT1 expanded TCRs, with significance at thresholds 8, 16 and 32 but not at 4.

From cysteine to phenylalanine, the CDR3 is 12 amino acids long. The kept DNA is CDR3 alone, 36 bases in frame from the first base. V lost 2 bases and J lost 6 bases; the stretch between them is 8 bases long. From a lookup of the germline V gene (reference sequence), CDR1 and CDR2 are PRHDT and FYEKMQ. This clonotype was found many times. Its target antigen remains unknown. No quality values exist for individual bases; no much larger clone is one base distant. What this sample's time point label stands for: pre-sensitization, week 0. The treatment or condition label, read with the paper, signifies: therapeutic diphenylcyclopropenone sensitization with weekly scalp DPC. At every patch-test visit, the blood draw took place before the patch test was put on. Patients were considered eligible if aged 18 to 70, diagnosed with alopecia and deemed suitable for DPC therapy, and patients were excluded if pregnant. Total RNA was extracted from unfractionated whole blood collected in Tempus Blood RNA tubes.

The library was generated by RACE. The run used a NextSeq 500. Library preparation attached unique molecular identifiers to individual cDNA molecules for quantitative, reproducible TCR counting. Both TCR alpha and TCR beta chains were sequenced from each blood RNA sample. For the original study's pipeline: Samples had a median of roughly 87,000 TCRs, with a range from about 23,224 to 750,000. The Decombinator software suite was used to annotate the V, J and CDR3 of the TCR reads. To make PS versus PT1 abundance plots, every sample was subsampled to the same number of TCRs (28,000). TCRs were defined as expanded if absent before sensitization and observed at least eight times at the 2-week time point. TCRdb redid the processing of the public reads, applying fastp at Q25 and MiXCR, and retained in-frame beta chains. CDR3 protein sequences are deduplicated, and each keeps its most common genes and DNA. The V and J calls, along with clone size, are taken from TCRdb and not from the paper's own processing. The sample profile shows around 330,000 distinct CDR3 sequences; approximately 5.8% of them were found once. Of the sample, about 7.7% is held by the ten largest clones.

The chain employs TRBV13 and TRBJ2-7; confidence is insufficient to name the D gene. This specimen consisted of whole blood, obtained in connection with sensitization to the hapten diphenylcyclopropenone (DPC). The receptor's source is a woman aged 18-29 years with alopecia areata. Some clones in this sample may be carry-over from other donors' samples. CDR3 protein: CASSLTTAEQYF. Here is the DNA: TGTGCCAGCAGCTTAACCACGGCCGAGCAGTACTTC.